This record covers a single T cell receptor beta chain. Its target is unknown. The same CDR3 can be traced to other DNA sequences in this sample. Method: immunoSEQ multiplex PCR; TCRdb's copy keeps in-frame clones and lacks some. The table shows fewer than 800,000 clones, with around 90% occurring only once. This entry belongs to a study of Ad26.COV2.S vaccination and SARS-CoV-2 variants. Study-wide context: Donor got 5x10^10 or 1x10^11 viral particles of Ad26.COV2.S.

Study outcomes and limitations: It was vaccine recipients, not placebo recipients, who had the higher spike-specific TCR breadth. Reportedly, spike-specific CD8+ and CD4+ T cell responses achieved substantial breadth once vaccination had taken place.

Treatment described: around 19 received Ad26.COV2.S at low or high dose, single or two shots; about 5 received placebo; per-sample allocation not given. Sampling was done on day 63 after the first vaccine or placebo injection. It was an adult aged 18-55 years in Boston who was the donor. The sequences come from peripheral blood, collected in a trial of Ad26.COV2.S vaccine versus placebo. This TCR was sampled from a person between 18 and 60 years old who received the Ad26.COV2.S COVID-19 vaccine or a placebo.

CDR3 DNA: TGTGCCAGCAGGGGGACGGCTAACACTGAAGCTTTCTTT. Translating it yields CASRGTANTEAFF. This rearrangement joins TRBV6-5 to TRBJ1-1; TRBD1 might be the D (5 bases). V dropped 6 bases and J dropped 2 bases, with 10 bases sitting between them. From germline, CDR1 is MNHEY and CDR2 SVGAGI. This CDR3 is built from 13 residues.